This T cell receptor beta chain was captured by sequencing in a study of identical twins. Healthy Caucasian donors formed the entire cohort. General study findings and limits: Beta clonotypes that were abundant in cord blood contained fewer insertions, a pattern absent from memory repertoires. Out-of-frame beta sequences exhibited a weaker degree of excess twin sharing.

cDNA molecules carried unique molecular identifiers, and template switching added a universal primer site. A single record per CDR3 protein comes from TCRdb applying MiXCR to the 5' RACE reads. The sample shows about 690,000 distinct CDR3 sequences, 6.1% of them seen only once. The V segment lost 6 bases and the J segment 4 bases; nucleotides outside the gene matches: 11. The CDR3 spans 16 residues. Germline CDR1 and CDR2: KGHSH and LQKENI. As to this clonotype: Its antigen remains unknown.

The receptor was isolated from a man younger than 30 in good health. This chain links TRBV18 with TRBJ2-3; 9 positions agree with TRBD1. The sequencing sample was made of naive T cells sorted from blood. CDR3: CASSDRGEGPADTQYF. The CDR3 DNA follows: TGTGCCAGCTCGGACAGGGGAGAGGGTCCGGCAGATACGCAGTATTTT.